This T cell receptor (beta chain) emerged from a study of long-term antiretroviral therapy in people with HIV. Runs used v3.0 of the immunoSEQ assay and were done at survey level. For each individual sample, sequencing targeted 40,000-50,000 T-cell genomes. Clones were read by immunoSEQ multiplex PCR, and TCRdb kept only the in-frame ones, dropping some. The repertoire holds some 40,000 clones, with 85% to 90% as singletons. General study findings and limits: Pre-ART expanded TRB clones stayed dominant throughout, though often decreasing after ART. With ART, diversity went up but was still lower than in transplant donor controls. From the mid-2000s to the late 2010s, blood was obtained, possibly while participants received older ART regimens.

Comments on this clone: The antigen remains undetermined.

The CDR3 consists of 15 residues. The germline CDR1 and CDR2 sequences are SGDLS and YYNGEE. Trimming stripped 3 bases from V and 6 bases from J, with 16 bases between. The specimen was unsorted PBMCs, collected 3.1 years after starting antiretroviral therapy. V is TRBV9 and J is TRBJ1-5, with TRBD1 as a possible D gene (5 bases). This TCR was recovered from a woman aged 50 to 60 with HIV. Here the CDR3 reads CASSAGDGGSQPQHF. CDR3 DNA: TGTGCCAGCAGCGCCGGGGACGGGGGAAGTCAGCCCCAGCATTTT. The complete variable domain, with remaining parts taken from reference TRBV9 and TRBJ1-5, reads DSGVTQTPKHLITATGQRVTLRCSPRSGDLSVYWYQQSLDQGLQFLIQYYNGEERAKGNILERFSAQQFPDLHSELNLSSLELGDSALYFCASSAGDGGSQPQHFGDGTRLSIL.